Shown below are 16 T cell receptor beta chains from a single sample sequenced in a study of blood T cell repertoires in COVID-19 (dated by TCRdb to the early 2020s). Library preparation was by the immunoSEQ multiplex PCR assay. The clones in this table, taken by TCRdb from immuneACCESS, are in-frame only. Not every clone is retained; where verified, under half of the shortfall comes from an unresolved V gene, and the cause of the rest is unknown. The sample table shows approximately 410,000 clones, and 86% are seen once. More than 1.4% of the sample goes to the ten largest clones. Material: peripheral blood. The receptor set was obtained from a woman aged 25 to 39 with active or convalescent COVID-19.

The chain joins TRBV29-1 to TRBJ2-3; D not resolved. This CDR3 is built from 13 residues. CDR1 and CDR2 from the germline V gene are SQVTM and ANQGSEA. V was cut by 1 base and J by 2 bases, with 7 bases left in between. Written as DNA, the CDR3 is TGCAGCGTTGAAGGAGGATCCACAGATACGCAGTATTTT. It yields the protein CSVEGGSTDTQYF.

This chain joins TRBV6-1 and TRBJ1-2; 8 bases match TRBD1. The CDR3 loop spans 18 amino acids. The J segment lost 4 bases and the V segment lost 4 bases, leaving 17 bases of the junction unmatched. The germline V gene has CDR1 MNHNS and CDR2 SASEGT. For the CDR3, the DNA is TGTGCCAGCAGTGGCTCGCCCGGACAGGGAGGGGGCGGCTATGGCTACACCTTC. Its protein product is CASSGSPGQGGGGYGYTF.

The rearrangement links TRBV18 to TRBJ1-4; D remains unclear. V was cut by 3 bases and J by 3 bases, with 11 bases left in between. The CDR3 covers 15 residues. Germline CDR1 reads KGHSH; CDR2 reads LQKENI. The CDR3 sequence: CASSPANAANEKLFF. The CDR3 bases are TGTGCCAGCTCACCGGCGAATGCGGCTAATGAAAAACTGTTTTTT.

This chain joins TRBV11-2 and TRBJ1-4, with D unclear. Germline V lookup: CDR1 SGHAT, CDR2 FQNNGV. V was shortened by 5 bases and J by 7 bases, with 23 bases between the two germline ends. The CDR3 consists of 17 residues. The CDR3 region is CASSPWSVREAGEKLFF. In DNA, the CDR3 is TGTGCCAGCAGCCCCTGGTCGGTCCGGGAGGCGGGTGAAAAACTGTTTTTT. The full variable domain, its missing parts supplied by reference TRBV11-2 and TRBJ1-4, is EAGVAQSPRYKIIEKRQSVAFWCNPISGHATLYWYQQILGQGPKLLIQFQNNGVVDDSQLPKDRFSAERLKGVDSTLKIQPAKLEDSAVYLCASSPWSVREAGEKLFFGSGTQLSVL.

CDR3 bases: TGTGCCAGCAGTGAATTATTATCTAACAATGAGCAGTTCTTC. Translated: CASSELLSNNEQFF. The V and J genes are TRBV6-1 and TRBJ2-1; D is undetermined. The CDR3 loop spans 14 amino acids. The V and J ends lost 2 bases and 5 bases respectively, with 10 bases between them. Per germline, CDR1 MNHNS and CDR2 SASEGT.

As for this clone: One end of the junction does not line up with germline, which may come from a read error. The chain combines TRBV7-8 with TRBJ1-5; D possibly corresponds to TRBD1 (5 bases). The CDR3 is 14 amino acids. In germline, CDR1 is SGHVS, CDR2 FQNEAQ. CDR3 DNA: TGTGCCAGCAGCTACTTTGACAGTTATCAGCTCCAGCATTTT. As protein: CASSYFDSYQLQHF.

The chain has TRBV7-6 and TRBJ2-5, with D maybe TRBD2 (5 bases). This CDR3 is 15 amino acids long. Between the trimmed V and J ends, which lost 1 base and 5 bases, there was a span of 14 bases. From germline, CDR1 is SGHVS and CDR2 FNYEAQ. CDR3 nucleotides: TGTGCCAGCAGCTTAGGGAACGGGGTTGGGGAGACCCAGTACTTC. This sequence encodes CASSLGNGVGETQYF. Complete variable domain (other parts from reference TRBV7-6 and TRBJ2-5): GAGVSQSPRYKVTKRGQDVALRCDPISGHVSLYWYRQALGQGPEFLTYFNYEAQQDKSGLPNDRFSAERPEGSISTLTIQRTEQRDSAMYRCASSLGNGVGETQYFGPGTRLLVL.

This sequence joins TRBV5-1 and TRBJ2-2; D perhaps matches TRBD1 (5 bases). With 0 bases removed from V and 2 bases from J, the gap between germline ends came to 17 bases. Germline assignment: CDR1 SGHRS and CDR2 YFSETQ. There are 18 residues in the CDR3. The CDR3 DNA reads TGCGCCAGCAGCTTGGTTTCGGCGACAGCCGCTAACACCGGGGAGCTGTTTTTT. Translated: CASSLVSATAANTGELFF.

This CDR3 reads CASSRTGDPDTQYF. The CDR3 DNA is TGTGCCAGTAGTAGGACAGGGGATCCAGATACGCAGTATTTT. The V and J genes are TRBV19 and TRBJ2-3; 9 bases line up with TRBD1. This CDR3 has 14 residues. Germline CDR1 LNHDA, CDR2 SQIVND (reference sequence). The J segment lost 4 bases and the V segment lost 4 bases, leaving 3 bases of the junction unmatched.

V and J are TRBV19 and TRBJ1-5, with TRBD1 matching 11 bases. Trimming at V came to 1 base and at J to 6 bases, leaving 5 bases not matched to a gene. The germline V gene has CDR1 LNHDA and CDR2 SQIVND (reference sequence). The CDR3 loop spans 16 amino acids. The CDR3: CASSIGDRGYGQPQHF. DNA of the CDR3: TGTGCCAGTAGTATAGGGGACAGGGGGTACGGTCAGCCCCAGCATTTT. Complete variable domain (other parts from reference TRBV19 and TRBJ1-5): DGGITQSPKYLFRKEGQNVTLSCEQNLNHDAMYWYRQDPGQGLRLIYYSQIVNDFQKGDIAEGYSVSREKKESFPLTVTSAQKNPTAFYLCASSIGDRGYGQPQHFGDGTRLSIL.

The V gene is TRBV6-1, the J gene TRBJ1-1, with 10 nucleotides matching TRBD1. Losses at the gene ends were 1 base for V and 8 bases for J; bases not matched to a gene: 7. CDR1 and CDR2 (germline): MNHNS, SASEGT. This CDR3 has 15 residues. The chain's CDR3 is CASSEGSGTGAEAFF. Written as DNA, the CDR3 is TGTGCCAGCAGTGAAGGGAGCGGGACAGGGGCCGAAGCTTTCTTT.

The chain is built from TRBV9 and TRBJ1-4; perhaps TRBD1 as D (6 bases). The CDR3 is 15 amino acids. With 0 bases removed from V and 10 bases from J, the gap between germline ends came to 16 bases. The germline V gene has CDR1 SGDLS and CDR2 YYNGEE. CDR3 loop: CASSVEGTSEGKLFF. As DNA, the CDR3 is TGTGCCAGCAGCGTAGAAGGGACATCTGAAGGAAAACTGTTTTTT.

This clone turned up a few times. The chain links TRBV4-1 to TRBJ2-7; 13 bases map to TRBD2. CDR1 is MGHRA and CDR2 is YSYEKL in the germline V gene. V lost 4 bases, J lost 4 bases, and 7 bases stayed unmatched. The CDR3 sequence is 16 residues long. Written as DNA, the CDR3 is TGCGCCAGCAGCCTTAGTGGGACTAGCGGGATTTACGAGCAGTACTTC. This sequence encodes CASSLSGTSGIYEQYF.

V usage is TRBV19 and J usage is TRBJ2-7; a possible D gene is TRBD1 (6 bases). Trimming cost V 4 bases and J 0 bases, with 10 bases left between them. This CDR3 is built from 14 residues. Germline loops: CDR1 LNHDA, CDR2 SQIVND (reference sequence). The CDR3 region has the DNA TGTGCCAGTAGTACCGGACAGAGCTCCTACGAGCAGTACTTC. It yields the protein CASSTGQSSYEQYF. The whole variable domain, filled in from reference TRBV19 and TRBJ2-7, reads DGGITQSPKYLFRKEGQNVTLSCEQNLNHDAMYWYRQDPGQGLRLIYYSQIVNDFQKGDIAEGYSVSREKKESFPLTVTSAQKNPTAFYLCASSTGQSSYEQYFGPGTRLTVT.

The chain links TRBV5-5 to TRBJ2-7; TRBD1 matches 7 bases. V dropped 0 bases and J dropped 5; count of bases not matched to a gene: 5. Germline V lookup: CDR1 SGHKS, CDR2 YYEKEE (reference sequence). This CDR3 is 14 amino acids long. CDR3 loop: CASSLGQGANEQYF. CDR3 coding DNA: TGTGCCAGCAGCTTGGGACAGGGCGCCAACGAGCAGTACTTC.

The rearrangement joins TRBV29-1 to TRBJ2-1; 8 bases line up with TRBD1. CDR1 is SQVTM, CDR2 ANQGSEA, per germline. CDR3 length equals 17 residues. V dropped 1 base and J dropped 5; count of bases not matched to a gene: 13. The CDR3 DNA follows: TGCAGCGTTGAAGTTTGGCAGGGGGCCTCTCGAAACAATGAGCAGTTCTTC. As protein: CSVEVWQGASRNNEQFF.